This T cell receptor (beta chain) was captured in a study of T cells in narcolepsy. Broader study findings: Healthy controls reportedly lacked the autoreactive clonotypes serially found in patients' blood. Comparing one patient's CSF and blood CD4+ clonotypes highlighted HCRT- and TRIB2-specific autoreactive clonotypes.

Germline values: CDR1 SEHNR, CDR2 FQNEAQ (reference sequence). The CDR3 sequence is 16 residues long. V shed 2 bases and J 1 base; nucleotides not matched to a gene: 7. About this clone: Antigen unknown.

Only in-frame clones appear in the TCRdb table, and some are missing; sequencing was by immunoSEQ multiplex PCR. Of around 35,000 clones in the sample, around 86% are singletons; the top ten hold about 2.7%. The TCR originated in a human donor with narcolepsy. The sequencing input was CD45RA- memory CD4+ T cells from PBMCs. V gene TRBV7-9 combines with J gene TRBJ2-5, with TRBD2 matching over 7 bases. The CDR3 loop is CASSLSGGGVQETQYF. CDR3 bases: TGTGCCAGCAGCTTATCGGGCGGGGGAGTCCAAGAGACCCAGTACTTC.